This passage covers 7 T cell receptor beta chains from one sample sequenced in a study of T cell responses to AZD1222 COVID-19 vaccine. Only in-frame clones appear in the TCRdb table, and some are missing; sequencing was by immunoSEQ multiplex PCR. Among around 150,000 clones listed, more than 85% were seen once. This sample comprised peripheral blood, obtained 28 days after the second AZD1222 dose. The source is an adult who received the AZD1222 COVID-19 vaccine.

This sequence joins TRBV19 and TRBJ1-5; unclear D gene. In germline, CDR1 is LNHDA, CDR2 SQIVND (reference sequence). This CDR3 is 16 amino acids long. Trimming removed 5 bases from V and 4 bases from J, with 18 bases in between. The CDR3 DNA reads TGTGCCAGTAGTCCATTCCCGCTTAGGGAAAATCAGCCCCAGCATTTT. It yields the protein CASSPFPLRENQPQHF. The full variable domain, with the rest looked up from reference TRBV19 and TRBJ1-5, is DGGITQSPKYLFRKEGQNVTLSCEQNLNHDAMYWYRQDPGQGLRLIYYSQIVNDFQKGDIAEGYSVSREKKESFPLTVTSAQKNPTAFYLCASSPFPLRENQPQHFGDGTRLSIL.

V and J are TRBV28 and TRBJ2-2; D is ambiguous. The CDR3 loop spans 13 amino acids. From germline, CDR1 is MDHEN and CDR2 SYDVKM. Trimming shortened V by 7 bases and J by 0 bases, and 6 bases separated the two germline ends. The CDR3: CASKGSNTGELFF. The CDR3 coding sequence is TGTGCCAGCAAAGGCTCGAACACCGGGGAGCTGTTTTTT.

Here the CDR3 DNA reads TGTGCTAGTGGTTTGTCTAGCGGCGCCTTCCCTCGCGGTGAGCAGTTCTTC. It encodes CASGLSSGAFPRGEQFF. V usage is TRBV12-5 and J usage is TRBJ2-1; 7 bases agree with TRBD2. The germline gives CDR1 LGHNT, CDR2 FRNRAP. CDR3 length: 17 residues. V shed 2 bases, J shed 9 bases, and the junction held 16 bases outside the gene matches.

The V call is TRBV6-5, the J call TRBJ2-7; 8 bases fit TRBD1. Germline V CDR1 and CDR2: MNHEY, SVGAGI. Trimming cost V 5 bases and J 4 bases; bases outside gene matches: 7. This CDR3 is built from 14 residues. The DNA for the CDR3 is TGTGCCAGCAGTAAACAGGGGGGCCAATACGAGCAGTACTTC. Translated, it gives CASSKQGGQYEQYF.

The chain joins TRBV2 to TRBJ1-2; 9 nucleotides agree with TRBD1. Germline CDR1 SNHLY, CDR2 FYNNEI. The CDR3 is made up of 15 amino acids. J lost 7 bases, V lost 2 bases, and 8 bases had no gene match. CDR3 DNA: TGTGCCAGCAGTGAAAGGGGGACAGGGTACGGTGGCTACACCTTC. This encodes CASSERGTGYGGYTF.

CDR3 in DNA: TGTGCCAGTAGTCAACGGGACAGGAACACCGGGGAGCTGTTTTTT. This encodes CASSQRDRNTGELFF. The chain is built from TRBV19 and TRBJ2-2; TRBD1 matches at 7 bases. Germline V CDR1 and CDR2: LNHDA, SQIVND (reference sequence). The J segment lost 1 base and the V segment lost 5 bases, leaving 4 bases of the junction unmatched. The length of the CDR3 is 15 residues.

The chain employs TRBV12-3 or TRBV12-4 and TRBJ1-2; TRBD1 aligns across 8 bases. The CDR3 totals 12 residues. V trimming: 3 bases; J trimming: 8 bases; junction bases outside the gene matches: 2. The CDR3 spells CASSFGQGGYTF. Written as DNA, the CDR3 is TGTGCCAGCAGTTTCGGACAGGGCGGCTACACCTTC.